The present TCR beta chain was sequenced within a study of T cell changes during pregnancy in multiple sclerosis. Generated by immunoSEQ multiplex PCR, the TCRdb table keeps only in-frame clones and is missing some. The sample shows approximately 39,000 clones, 85% to 95% of them seen only once. The CDR3 spans 13 residues. This chain uses TRBV1 with TRBJ1-2; the DNA was not compared with TRBD1, the D call given in the table. TRBV1 is reported as a pseudogene. This clonotype was obtained from a female donor with multiple sclerosis, enrolled in a pregnancy study. The sequencing here drew on CD4+ T cells from peripheral blood mononuclear cells, taken in the second trimester of pregnancy. The CDR3 region has the DNA TGCACCAACAAGCAGGGGGCGAGTGATGGCTACACCTTC. Its translation is CTNKQGASDGYTF.